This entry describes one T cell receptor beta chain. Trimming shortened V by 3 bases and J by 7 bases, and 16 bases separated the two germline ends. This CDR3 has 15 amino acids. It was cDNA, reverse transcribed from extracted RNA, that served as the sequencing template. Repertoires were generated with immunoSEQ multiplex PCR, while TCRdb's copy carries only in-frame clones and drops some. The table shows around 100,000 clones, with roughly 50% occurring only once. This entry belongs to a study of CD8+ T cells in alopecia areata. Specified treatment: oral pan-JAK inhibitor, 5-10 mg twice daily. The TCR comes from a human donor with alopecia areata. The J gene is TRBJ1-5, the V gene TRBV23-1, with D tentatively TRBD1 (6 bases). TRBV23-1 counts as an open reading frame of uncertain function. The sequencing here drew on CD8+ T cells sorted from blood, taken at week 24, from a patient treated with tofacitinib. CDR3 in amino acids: CASSQEGGAQQPQHF. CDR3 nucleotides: TGCGCCAGCAGTCAGGAGGGGGGGGCTCAACAGCCCCAGCATTTT.